This is a list of T cell receptor beta chains from one sample in a study of tumor-infiltrating lymphocytes in primary liver carcinoma. TCRdb ran MiXCR on the multiplex PCR reads and lists one entry per CDR3 protein. In the table there are 300,000 to 350,000 distinct CDR3 sequences, less than 65% of which are singletons. Material for sequencing was peripheral blood. The source is a man in his forties with primary liver carcinoma and hepatitis B virus infection. CDR3s include the opening cysteine and the closing phenylalanine or tryptophan. The order of the fields is J gene, D gene, V gene, clone size, CDR3 DNA, CDR3 protein. The D gene is left open where the match is weak. Only part of the rows carry a size: once, few, many, or a class if the clone is expanded.

TRBJ2-1,-,TRBV11-2,-,TGTGCAAGCAGCTTCCGACCCCGTAACAATAAGCAGTTCTTC,CASSFRPRNNKQFF
TRBJ2-7,-,TRBV11-2,-,TGTGCTAGCAGCTTTGCAACGATTAGCTCCTACGAGCAGTACTTC,CASSFATISSYEQYF
TRBJ2-3,TRBD1,TRBV12-3/TRBV12-4,-,TGTGCCAGCAGCCCCGGGACAGGGGGCGCAGATACGCAGTATTTT,CASSPGTGGADTQYF
TRBJ1-5,TRBD1,TRBV28,-,TGTGCCAGCAGTCTCGGACAGGGGGGGTCCCGGCCCCGGCATTTT,CASSLGQGGSRPRHF
TRBJ2-1,TRBD2,TRBV4-1,many,TGCGCCAGCAGCCTGACTAGCGGGAGCTACAATGAGCAGTTCTTC,CASSLTSGSYNEQFF
TRBJ1-5,-,TRBV7-8,-,TGTGCCAGCAGAAGTAGGGAAAATCAGCACCAGCATTTT,CASRSRENQHQHF
TRBJ2-7,-,TRBV12-3/TRBV12-4,-,TGTGCCAGCAGTTTAGCTGCGGGGAACTCCTACGAGCAGTACTTC,CASSLAAGNSYEQYF
TRBJ1-2,-,TRBV11-2,-,TGTACCAGCAGCTTAGATCGGACAGAGCCTGGCTACACCTTC,CTSSLDRTEPGYTF
TRBJ2-3,TRBD2,TRBV11-2,once,TGTGTCAGCAGCTTTCCCCTAGCGGAAAGTACAGATACGCAGTATTTT,CVSSFPLAESTDTQYF
TRBJ1-2,-,TRBV5-6,once,TGTGTCAGCAGCTTGAGGGGCCGGGGTGGCTACACCTTC,CVSSLRGRGGYTF
TRBJ2-1,-,TRBV29-1,-,TGCAGCGTTAAAGCCGTGGTGGGCAATGAGCAGTTCTTC,CSVKAVVGNEQFF
TRBJ2-3,-,TRBV11-1,-,TGTGCCAACAGCTCTAGACCTCGCCTCGGGGATACGCAGTATTTT,CANSSRPRLGDTQYF
TRBJ2-5,-,TRBV11-2,-,TGTGCTAGCAGCTTAGTGGGACGAACGGTGGCGACCCAGTACTTC,CASSLVGRTVATQYF